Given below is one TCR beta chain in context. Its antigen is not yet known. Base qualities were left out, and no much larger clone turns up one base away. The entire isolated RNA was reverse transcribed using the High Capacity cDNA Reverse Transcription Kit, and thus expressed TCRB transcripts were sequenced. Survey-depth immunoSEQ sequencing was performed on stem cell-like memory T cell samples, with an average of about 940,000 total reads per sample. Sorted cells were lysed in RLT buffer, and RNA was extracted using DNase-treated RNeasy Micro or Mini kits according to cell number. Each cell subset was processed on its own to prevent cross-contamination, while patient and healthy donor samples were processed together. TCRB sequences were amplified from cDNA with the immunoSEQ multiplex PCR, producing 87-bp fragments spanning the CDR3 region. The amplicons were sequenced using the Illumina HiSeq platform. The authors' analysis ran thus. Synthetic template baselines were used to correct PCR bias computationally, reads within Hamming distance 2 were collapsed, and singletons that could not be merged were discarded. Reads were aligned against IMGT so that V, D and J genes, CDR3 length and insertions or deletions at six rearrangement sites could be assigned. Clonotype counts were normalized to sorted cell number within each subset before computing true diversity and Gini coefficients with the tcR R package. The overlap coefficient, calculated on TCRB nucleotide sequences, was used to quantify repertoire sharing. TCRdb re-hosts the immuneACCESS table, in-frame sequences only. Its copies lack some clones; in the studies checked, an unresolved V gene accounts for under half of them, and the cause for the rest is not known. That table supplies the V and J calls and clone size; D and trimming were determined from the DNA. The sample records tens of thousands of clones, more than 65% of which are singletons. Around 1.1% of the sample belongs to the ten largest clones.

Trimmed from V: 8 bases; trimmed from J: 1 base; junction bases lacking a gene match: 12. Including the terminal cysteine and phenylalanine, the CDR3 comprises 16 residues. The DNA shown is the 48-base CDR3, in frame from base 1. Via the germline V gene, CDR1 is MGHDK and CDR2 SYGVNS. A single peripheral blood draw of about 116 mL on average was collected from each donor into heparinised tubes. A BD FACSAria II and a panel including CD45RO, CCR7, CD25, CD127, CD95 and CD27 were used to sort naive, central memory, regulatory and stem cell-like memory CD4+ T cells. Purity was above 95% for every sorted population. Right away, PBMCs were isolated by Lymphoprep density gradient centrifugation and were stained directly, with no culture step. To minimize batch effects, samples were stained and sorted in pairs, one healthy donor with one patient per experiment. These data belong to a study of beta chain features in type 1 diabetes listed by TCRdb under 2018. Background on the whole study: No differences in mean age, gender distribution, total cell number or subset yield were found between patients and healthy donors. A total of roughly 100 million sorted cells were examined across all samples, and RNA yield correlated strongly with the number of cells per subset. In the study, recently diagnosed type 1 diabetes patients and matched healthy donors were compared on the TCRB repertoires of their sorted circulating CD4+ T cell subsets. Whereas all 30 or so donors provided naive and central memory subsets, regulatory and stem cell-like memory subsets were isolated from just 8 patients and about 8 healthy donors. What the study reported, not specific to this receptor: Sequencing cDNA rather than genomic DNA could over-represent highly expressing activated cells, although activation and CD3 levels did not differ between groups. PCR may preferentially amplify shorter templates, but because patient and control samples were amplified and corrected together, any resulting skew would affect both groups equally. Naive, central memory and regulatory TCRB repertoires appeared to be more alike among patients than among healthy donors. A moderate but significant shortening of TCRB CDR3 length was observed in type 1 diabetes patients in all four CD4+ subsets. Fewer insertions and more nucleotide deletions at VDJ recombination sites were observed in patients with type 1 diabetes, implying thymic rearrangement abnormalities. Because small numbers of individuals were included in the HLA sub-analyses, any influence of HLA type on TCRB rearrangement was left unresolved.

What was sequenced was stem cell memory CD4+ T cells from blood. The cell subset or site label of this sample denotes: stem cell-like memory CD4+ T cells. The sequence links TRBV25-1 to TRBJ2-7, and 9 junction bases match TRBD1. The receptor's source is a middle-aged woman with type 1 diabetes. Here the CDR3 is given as CASPRTGARVSYEQYF. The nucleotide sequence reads TGTGCCAGCCCCAGGACAGGGGCGAGGGTTTCCTACGAGCAGTACTTC.